This T cell receptor (beta chain) appears in the sequencing data of a study of glioma-infiltrating T cells (dated by TCRdb to 2016 to 2018). Describing the broader study: Low-grade gliomas were represented by WHO grade II oligodendrogliomas or astrocytomas, and glioblastomas were represented by WHO grade IV tumors that were sampled at initial rather than recurrent diagnosis. Three low-grade glioma patients, roughly eight primary glioblastoma patients, and three non-glioma patients who contributed non-neoplastic brain tissue made up the paired cohort. The study sequenced TCR alpha- and beta-chain repertoires from glioma tissue, from non-neoplastic brain tissue and from matched peripheral blood mononuclear cells. Sequencing coverage of about 4- to 11-fold of 1.1 million or so peripheral T cells was targeted for blood libraries. To gauge divergence between tissue and blood T-cell populations, every tissue-infiltrating repertoire was compared against the peripheral blood repertoire from the same patient. Before surgery, glioma patients were given dexamethasone for six or fewer days. Study-level results and caveats: Very few CDR3 sequences were found to be shared between tissue and blood, and this scarcity was attributed to high CDR3 diversity and limited sampling. A signature set of shared blood CDR3 motifs marked patients with low tissue-blood divergence and was depleted in highly divergent patients. VJ-independent divergence between tissue and blood was lower than expected in non-neoplastic patients but higher than expected in all gliomas, particularly low-grade gliomas. Small numbers underpinned the group comparisons: about eight glioblastoma patients, three low-grade glioma patients and three non-neoplastic patients.

TCR alpha and beta CDR3 regions were amplified with the iRepertoire nested amplicon-rescue multiplex PCR (arm-PCR) platform from RNA. The input for one-step reverse transcription and amplification was about 100-400 ng of tissue mRNA or PBMC total RNA. Following bead purification, Illumina adapters were added by a secondary multiplex PCR, and the libraries were gel-purified between 200 and 400 bp. Libraries carried internal 6-nucleotide barcodes used for demultiplexing. Sequencing of the libraries was done on an Illumina MiSeq using 2x220 or 2x250 nucleotide paired-end reads. The authors' pipeline ran thus. Paired reads were merged using FLASH 1.2.11 and aligned with BWA-MEM to the GRCh37 human genome, and TRA and TRB reads were then extracted. V and J assignment used an IMGT-derived reference of cassette sequences and CDR3 motifs that included pseudogenes. Reads were translated in three frames, and productive CDR3s were defined as those with a C...FGXG motif and no stop codons. Clonotypes were defined as unique combinations of V-J cassette pair and CDR3 amino acid sequence. Hamming distance filtering was applied to reads, with thresholds set by the sequence error rate of each sample in mapped regions. Using fastp trimming at Q25 and MiXCR clonotype assembly, TCRdb reanalyzed the public sequencing data and kept in-frame beta chains. One record per CDR3 amino acid sequence lists the most common genes and DNA. These V and J calls derive from TCRdb rather than the authors' analysis. The sample data list 300,000 to 450,000 distinct CDR3 sequences, and 41% of these were observed just once. The top ten constitute around 12% of the sample.

This clonotype was recorded only once. It lacks a known antigen. No per-base quality is available; no much larger clone lies one base away. Weak support is all one read offers. Surgical brain or tumor specimens were cryofrozen in liquid nitrogen immediately after resection, and peripheral blood cells were collected concurrently. The CDR3 spans 14 residues, from the cysteine through the phenylalanine. Of the read, only the CDR3 DNA is kept; its 42 bases are in frame from base 1. The V and J ends are trimmed by 3 bases and 2 bases, leaving 11 bases between them. Taken from the germline V gene (reference sequence), the CDR1 and CDR2 loops are DFQATT and SNEGSKA.

The clonotype was recovered from a human donor with low-grade glioma or glioblastoma, undergoing nonglioma brain surgery, or in good health (not recorded which). Material: glioma tissue, nonneoplastic brain tissue, or PBMCs (not recorded which). Here the chain combines TRBV20-1 and TRBJ1-3; the D gene cannot be named for sure. The nucleotide sequence reads TGCAGTGCTAGGTTAACTGAGGCTGGAAACACCATATATTTT. The translation is CSARLTEAGNTIYF.